A selection of T cell receptor beta chains follows, all from one sample in a study of blood T cells in healthy people across ages. Each CDR3 protein gets one entry after TCRdb re-called the 5' RACE reads with MiXCR. The sample includes roughly 930,000 distinct CDR3 sequences, about 48% of them seen just once. Sequenced material: blood. The receptors shown here come from a man aged 30-40 years in good health. The CDR3 runs from the conserved cysteine through the conserved F or W. Fields, in order: V gene, CDR3 length, D gene, CDR3 protein. A D gene is named only where the DNA matches it firmly.

V: TRBV6-1; length: 15; D: -; CDR3: CASGPTGTKGYEQYF
V: TRBV10-2; length: 13; D: -; CDR3: CASSESANNEQFF
V: TRBV27; length: 14; D: TRBD2; CDR3: CASSSGGPYNEQYF
V: TRBV12-3/TRBV12-4; length: 21; D: TRBD2; CDR3: CASSLAPGPAGGRSGKNIQYF
V: TRBV3-1; length: 15; D: -; CDR3: CASSPGGRDNPPLHF
V: TRBV4-3; length: 13; D: -; CDR3: CASSQERKETQYF
V: TRBV6-1; length: 17; D: TRBD2; CDR3: CASSQTSGGLYTDTQYF
V: TRBV2; length: 13; D: TRBD1; CDR3: CASSDREVNEQYF
V: TRBV9; length: 18; D: TRBD2; CDR3: CASSEGTSGGVSTGELFF
V: TRBV7-2; length: 12; D: -; CDR3: CASSSSGDEQYF
V: TRBV4-1; length: 16; D: TRBD1; CDR3: CASSLARTGSPYEQYF